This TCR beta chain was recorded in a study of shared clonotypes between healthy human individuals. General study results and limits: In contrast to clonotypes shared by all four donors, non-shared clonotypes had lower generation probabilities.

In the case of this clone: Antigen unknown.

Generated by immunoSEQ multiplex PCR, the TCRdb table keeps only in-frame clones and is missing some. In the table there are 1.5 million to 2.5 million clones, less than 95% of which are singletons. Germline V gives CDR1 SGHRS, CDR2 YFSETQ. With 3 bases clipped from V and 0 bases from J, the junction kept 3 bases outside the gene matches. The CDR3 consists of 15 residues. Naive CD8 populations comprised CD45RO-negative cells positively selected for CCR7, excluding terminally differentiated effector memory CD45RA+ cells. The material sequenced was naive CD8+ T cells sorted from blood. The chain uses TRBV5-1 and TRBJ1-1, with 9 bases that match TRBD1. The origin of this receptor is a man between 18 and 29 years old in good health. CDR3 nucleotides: TGCGCCAGCAGCTGGGGACAGGGAATGAACACTGAAGCTTTCTTT. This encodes CASSWGQGMNTEAFF.